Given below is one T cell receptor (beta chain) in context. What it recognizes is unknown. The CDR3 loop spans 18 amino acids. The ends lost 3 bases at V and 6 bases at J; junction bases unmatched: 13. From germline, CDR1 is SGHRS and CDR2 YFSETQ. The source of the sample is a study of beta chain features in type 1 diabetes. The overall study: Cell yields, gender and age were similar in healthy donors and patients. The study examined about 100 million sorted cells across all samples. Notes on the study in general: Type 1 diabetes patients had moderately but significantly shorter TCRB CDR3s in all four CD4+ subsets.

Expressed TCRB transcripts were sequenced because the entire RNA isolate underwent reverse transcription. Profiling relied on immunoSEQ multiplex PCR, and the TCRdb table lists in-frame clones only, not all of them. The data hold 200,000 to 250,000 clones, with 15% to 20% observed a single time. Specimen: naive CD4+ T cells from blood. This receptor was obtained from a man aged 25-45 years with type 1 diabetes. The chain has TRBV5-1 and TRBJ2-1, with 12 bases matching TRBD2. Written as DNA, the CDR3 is TGCGCCAGCAGCTCGAGGGGACTAGCGGGCAAGGCCCCCAATGAGCAGTTCTTC. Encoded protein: CASSSRGLAGKAPNEQFF.